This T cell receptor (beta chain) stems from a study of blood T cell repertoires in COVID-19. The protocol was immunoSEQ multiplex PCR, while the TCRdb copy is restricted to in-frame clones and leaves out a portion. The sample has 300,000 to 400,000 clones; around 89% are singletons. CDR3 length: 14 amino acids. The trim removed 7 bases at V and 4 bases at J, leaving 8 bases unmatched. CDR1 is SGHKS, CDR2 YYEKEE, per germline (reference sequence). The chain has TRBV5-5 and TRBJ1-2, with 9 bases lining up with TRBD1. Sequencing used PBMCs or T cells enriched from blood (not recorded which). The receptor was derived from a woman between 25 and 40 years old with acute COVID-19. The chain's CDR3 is CASAWGQGGYGYTF. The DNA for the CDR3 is TGTGCCAGCGCCTGGGGACAGGGAGGCTATGGCTACACCTTC.